Reported below is one TCR beta chain. Its antigen remains unidentified. This sample stems from a study of CD8+ T cells in alopecia areata. Study at large: Treated patients swallowed 5 to 10 mg of oral tofacitinib twice daily.

Overall study findings and caveats: More clonal than normal scalp was lesional scalp, particularly alopecia totalis/universalis. Scalp samples also yield sequences from resident alphabeta T cells of normal skin.

Investigators isolated RNA and reverse transcribed it into cDNA to act as the sequencing template. The table came from immunoSEQ multiplex PCR; TCRdb's copy has only in-frame clones and leaves some out. The table shows some 130,000 clones, with approximately 49% occurring only once. The germline CDR1 and CDR2 sequences are GTSNPN and SVGIG (reference sequence). The V and J ends lost 4 bases and 10 bases, in that order; junction bases with no gene match: 15. This CDR3 spans 16 amino acids. V and J are TRBV30 and TRBJ2-1; 11 nucleotides line up with TRBD1. The source was CD8+ T cells sorted from blood, collected at week 0. This clonotype was sampled from a human donor with alopecia areata. The CDR3 reads CAWNGQGALPPWEQFF. In nucleotides, the CDR3 is TGTGCCTGGAACGGACAGGGGGCCCTCCCTCCTTGGGAGCAGTTCTTC.